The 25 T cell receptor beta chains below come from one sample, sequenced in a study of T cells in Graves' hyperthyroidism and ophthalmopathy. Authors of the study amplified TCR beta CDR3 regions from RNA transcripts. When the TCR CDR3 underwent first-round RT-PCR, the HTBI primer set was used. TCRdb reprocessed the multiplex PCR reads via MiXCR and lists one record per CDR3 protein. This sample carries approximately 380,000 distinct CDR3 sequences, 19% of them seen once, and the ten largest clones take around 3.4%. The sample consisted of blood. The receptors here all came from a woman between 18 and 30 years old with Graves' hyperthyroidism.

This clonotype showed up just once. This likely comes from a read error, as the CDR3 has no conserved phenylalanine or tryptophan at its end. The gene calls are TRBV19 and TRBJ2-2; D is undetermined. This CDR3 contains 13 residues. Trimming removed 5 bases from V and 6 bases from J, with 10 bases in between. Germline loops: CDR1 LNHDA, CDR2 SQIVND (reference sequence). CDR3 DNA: TGTGCCAGTAGTGCCTCTGGGGCCGGGGAGCTGTTTTAT. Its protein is CASSASGAGELFY.

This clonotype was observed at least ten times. In DNA, the CDR3 is TGCAGTGCTAGAGAAGTCGCGGGCAGTAGCAATCAGCCCCAGCATTTT. Amino acids: CSAREVAGSSNQPQHF. The V call is TRBV20-1, the J call TRBJ1-5; D gene unclear. Germline CDR1 and CDR2: DFQATT and SNEGSKA (reference sequence). V shed 0 bases and J shed 0 bases, with 12 bases lying between them. This CDR3 region has 16 residues.

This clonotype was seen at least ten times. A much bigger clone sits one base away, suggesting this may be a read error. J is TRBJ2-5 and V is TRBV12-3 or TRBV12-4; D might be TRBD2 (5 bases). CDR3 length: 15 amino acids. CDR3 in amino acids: CASSQTPWVGETKYF. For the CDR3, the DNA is TGTGCCAGCAGTCAGACCCCGTGGGTGGGAGAGACCAAGTACTTC.

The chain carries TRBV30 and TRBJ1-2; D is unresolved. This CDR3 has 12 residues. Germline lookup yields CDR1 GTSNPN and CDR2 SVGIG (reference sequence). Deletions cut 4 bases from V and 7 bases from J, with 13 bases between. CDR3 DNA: TGTGCCTGGACTCCCTCAGGACTTGGCTACACCTTC. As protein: CAWTPSGLGYTF.

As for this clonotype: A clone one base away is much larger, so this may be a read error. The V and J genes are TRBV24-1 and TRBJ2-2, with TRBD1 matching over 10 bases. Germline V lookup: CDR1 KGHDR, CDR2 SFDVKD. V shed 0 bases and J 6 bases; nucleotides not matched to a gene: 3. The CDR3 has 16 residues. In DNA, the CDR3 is TGTGCCACCAGTGATTTGGGGACAGGGGATCCCGGGGAGCTGTTTTTT. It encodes CATSDLGTGDPGELFF.

This CDR3 reads CASSPLRITEAFF. Written as DNA, the CDR3 is TGTGCCAGCAGCCCCCTGCGGATCACTGAAGCTTTCTTT. The rearrangement uses TRBV11-2 and TRBJ1-1; D is unresolved. With 5 bases removed from V and 4 bases from J, the gap between germline ends came to 11 bases. CDR1 SGHAT and CDR2 FQNNGV come from the germline V gene. This CDR3 is 13 amino acids long.

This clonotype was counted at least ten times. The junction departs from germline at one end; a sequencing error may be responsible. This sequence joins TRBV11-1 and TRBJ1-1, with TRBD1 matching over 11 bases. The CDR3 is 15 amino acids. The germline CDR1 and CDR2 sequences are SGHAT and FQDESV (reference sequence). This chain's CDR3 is CASSWTGGLDTEALF. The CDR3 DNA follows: TGTGCCAGCAGCTGGACAGGGGGCCTCGACACTGAAGCTCTCTTT. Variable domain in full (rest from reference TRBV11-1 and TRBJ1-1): EAEVAQSPRYKITEKSQAVAFWCDPISGHATLYWYRQILGQGPELLVQFQDESVVDDSQLPKDRFSAERLKGVDSTLKIQPAELGDSAMYLCASSWTGGLDTEALFGQGTRLTVV.

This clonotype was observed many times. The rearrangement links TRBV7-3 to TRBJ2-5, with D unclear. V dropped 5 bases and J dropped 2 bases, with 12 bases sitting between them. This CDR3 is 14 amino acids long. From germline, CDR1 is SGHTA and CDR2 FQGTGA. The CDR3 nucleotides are TGTGCCAGCAGCCCCTACATCGTACAAGAGACCCAGTACTTC. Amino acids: CASSPYIVQETQYF.

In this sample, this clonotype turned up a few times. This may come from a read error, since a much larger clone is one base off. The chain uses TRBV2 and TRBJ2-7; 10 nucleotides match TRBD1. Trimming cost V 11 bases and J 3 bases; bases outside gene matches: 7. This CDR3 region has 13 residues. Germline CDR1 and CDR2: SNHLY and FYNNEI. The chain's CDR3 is CACIRDRGYEQYF. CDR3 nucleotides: TGTGCCTGCATTCGGGACAGGGGCTACGAGCAGTACTTC. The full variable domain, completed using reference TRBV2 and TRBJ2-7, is EPEVTQTPSHQVTQMGQEVILRCVPISNHLYFYWYRQILGQKVEFLVSFYNNEISEKSEIFDDQFSVERPDGSNFTLKIRSTKLEDSAMYFCACIRDRGYEQYFGPGTRLTVT.

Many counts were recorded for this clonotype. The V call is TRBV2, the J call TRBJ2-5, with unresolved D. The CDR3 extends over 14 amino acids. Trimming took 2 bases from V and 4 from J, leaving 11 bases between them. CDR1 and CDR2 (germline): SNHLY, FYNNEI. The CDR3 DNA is TGTGCCAGCAGTGAAATAGGGAACCCAGAGACCCAGTACTTC. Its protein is CASSEIGNPETQYF.

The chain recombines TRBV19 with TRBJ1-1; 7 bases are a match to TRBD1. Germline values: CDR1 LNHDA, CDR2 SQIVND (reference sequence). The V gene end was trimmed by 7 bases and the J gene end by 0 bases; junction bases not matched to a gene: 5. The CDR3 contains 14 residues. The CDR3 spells CASTPGQLNTEAFF. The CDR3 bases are TGTGCCAGTACCCCGGGACAGCTGAACACTGAAGCTTTCTTT.

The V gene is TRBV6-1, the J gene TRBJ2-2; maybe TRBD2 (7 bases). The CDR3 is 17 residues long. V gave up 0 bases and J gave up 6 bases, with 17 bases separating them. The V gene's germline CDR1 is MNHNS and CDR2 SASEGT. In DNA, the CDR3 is TGTGCCAGCAGTGAAGCTGGGGGGGGGGCCGAATCCGGGGAGCTGTTTTTT. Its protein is CASSEAGGGAESGELFF.

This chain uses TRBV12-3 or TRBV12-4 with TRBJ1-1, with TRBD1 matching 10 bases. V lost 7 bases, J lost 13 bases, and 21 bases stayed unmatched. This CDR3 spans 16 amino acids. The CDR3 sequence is CASTGTGAEFGGFDFF. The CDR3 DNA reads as TGTGCCAGCACCGGGACAGGGGCCGAGTTTGGGGGATTTGATTTCTTT.

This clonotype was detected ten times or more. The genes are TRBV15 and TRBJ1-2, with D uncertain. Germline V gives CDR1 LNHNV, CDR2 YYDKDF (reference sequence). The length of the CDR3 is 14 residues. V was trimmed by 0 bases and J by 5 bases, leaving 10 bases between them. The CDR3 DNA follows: TGTGCCACCAGCAGAGAAGTCAGCATTTATGGCTACACCTTC. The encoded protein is CATSREVSIYGYTF.

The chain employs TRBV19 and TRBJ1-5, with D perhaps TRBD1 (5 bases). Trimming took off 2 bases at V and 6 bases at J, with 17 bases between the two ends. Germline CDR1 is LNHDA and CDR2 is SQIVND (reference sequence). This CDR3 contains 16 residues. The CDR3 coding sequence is TGTGCCAGTAGTATATCCCCGGGACCGACGGGTCAGCCCCAGCATTTT. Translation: CASSISPGPTGQPQHF.

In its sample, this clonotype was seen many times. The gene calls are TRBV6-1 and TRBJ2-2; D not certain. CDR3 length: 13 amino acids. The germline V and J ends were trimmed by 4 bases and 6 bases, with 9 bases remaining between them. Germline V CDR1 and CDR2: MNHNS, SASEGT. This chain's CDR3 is CASSADRAGELFF. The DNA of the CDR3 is TGTGCCAGCAGTGCTGACCGTGCCGGGGAGCTGTTTTTT.

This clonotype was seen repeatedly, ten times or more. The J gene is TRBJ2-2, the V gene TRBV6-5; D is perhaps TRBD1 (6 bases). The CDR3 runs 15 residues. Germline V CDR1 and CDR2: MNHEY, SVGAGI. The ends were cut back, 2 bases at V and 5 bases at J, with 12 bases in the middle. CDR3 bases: TGTGCCAGCAGTTACCTTGGACAGTCGACCGGGGAGCTGTTTTTT. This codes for CASSYLGQSTGELFF.

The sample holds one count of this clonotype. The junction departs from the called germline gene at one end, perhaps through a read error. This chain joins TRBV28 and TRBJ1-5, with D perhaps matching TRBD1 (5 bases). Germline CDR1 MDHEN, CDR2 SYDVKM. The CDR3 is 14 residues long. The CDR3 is CASSQTALNQPLHF. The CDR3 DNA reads TGTGCCAGCAGCCAGACAGCTCTCAATCAGCCCCTGCATTTT.

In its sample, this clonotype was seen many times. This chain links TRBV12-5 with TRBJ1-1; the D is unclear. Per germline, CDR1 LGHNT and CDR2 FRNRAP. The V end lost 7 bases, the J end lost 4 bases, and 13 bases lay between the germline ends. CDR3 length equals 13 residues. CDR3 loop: CASAPVRGTEAFF. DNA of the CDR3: TGTGCTAGTGCTCCCGTAAGAGGCACTGAAGCTTTCTTT.

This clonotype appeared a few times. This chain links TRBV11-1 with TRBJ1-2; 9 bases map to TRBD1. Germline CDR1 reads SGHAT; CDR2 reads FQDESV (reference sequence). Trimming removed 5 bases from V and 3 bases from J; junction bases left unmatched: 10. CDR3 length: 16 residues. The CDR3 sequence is CASSADRDRVDYGYTF. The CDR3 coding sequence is TGTGCCAGCAGCGCGGACCGGGACAGGGTGGACTATGGCTACACCTTC.

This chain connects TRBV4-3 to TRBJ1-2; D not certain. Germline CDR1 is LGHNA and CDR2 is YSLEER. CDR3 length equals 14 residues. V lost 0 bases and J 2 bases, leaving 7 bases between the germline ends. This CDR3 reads CASSQDAQNYGYTF. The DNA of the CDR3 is TGCGCCAGCAGCCAAGATGCACAGAACTATGGCTACACCTTC.

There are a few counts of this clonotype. For the CDR3, the DNA is TGCGCCAGCACCGGTCGGGCCAAAAACATTCAGTACTTC. As protein: CASTGRAKNIQYF. The V call is TRBV4-1, the J call TRBJ2-4; D is ambiguous. The CDR3 extends over 13 amino acids. Germline V lookup: CDR1 MGHRA, CDR2 YSYEKL. The V and J ends lost 7 bases and 1 base respectively, with 8 bases between them.

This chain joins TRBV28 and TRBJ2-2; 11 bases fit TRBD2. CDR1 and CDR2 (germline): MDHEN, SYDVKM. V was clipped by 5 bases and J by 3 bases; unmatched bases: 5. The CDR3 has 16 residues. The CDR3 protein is CASSLPGLADTGELFF. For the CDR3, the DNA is TGTGCCAGCAGTCTACCGGGACTAGCGGACACCGGGGAGCTGTTTTTT.

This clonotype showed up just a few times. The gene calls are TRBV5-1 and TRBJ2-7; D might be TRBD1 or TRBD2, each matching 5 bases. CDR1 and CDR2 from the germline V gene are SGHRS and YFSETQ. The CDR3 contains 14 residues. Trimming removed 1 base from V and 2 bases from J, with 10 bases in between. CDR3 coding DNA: TGCGCCAGCAGCTTGCCAGGGACCGCCTACGAGCAGTACTTC. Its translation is CASSLPGTAYEQYF.

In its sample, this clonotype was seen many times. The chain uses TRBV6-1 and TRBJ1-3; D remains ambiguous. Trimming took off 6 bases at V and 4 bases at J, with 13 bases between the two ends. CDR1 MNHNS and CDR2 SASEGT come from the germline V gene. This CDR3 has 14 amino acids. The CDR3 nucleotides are TGTGCCAGCAGGCGGAGCGGGGTCGGAAACACCATATATTTT. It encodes CASRRSGVGNTIYF.